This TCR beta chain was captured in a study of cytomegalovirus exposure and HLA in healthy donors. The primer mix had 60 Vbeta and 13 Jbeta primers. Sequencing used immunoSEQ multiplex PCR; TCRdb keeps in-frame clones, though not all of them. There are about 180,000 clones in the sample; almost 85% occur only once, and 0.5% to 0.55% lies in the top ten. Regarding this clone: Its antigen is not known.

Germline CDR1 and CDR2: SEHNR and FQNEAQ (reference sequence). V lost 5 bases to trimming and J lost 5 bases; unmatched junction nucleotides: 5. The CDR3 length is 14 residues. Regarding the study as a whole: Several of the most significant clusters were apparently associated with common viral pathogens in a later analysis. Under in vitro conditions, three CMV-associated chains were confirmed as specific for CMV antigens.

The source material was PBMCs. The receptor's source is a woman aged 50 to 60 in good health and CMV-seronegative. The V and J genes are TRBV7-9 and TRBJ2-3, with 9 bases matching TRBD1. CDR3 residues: CASSQLDRGDTQYF. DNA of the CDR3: TGTGCCAGCAGCCAACTGGACAGGGGAGATACGCAGTATTTT.